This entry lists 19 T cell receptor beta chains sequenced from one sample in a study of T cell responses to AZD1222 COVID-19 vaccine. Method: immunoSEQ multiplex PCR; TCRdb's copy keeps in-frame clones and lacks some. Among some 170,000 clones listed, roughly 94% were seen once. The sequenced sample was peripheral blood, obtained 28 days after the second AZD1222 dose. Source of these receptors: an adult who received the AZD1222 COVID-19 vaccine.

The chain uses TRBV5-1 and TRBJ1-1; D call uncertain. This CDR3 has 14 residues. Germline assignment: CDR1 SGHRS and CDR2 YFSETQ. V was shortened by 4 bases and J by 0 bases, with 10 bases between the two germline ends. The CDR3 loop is CASSNSEVNTEAFF. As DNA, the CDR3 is TGCGCCAGCAGCAACTCCGAGGTGAACACTGAAGCTTTCTTT.

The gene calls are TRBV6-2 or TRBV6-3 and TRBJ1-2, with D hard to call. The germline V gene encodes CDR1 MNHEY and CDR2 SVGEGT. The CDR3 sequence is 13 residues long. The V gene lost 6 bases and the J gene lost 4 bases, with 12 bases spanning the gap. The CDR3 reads CASSDAVSYGYTF. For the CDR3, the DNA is TGTGCCAGCAGCGACGCCGTCTCCTATGGCTACACCTTC.

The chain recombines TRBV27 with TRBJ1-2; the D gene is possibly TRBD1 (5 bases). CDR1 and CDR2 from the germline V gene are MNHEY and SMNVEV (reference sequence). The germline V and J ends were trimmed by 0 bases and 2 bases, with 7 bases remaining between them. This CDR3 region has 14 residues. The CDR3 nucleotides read TGTGCCAGCAGTTTATCCGCAGGGAACTATGGCTACACCTTC. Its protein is CASSLSAGNYGYTF.

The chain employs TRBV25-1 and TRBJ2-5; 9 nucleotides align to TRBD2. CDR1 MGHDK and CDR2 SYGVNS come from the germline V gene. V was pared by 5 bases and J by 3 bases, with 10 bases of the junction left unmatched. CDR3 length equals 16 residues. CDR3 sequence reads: CASSPPPGLAEETQYF. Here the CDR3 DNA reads TGTGCCAGCAGTCCACCCCCGGGACTAGCAGAAGAGACCCAGTACTTC.

The CDR3 here is CASRPQMAETQYF. The DNA of the CDR3 is TGTGCCAGTCGACCACAAATGGCAGAGACCCAGTACTTC. The chain employs TRBV5-4 and TRBJ2-5; D gene uncertain. The length of the CDR3 is 13 residues. V lost 8 bases and J lost 4, with 15 bases in between. CDR1 and CDR2 (germline): SGHNT, YYREEE (reference sequence).

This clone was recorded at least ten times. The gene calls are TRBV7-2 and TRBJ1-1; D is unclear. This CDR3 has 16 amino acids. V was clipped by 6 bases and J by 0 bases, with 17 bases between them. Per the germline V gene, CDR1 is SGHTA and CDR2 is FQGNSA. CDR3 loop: CASSRASGGLNTEAFF. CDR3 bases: TGTGCCAGCAGTAGGGCCTCGGGAGGGCTGAACACTGAAGCTTTCTTT.

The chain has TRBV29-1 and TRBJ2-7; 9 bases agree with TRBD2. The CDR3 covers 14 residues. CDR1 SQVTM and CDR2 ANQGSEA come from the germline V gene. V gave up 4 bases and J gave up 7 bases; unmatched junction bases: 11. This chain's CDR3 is CSVVPSGRPWEQYF. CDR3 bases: TGCAGCGTTGTCCCCAGCGGGAGGCCGTGGGAGCAGTACTTC.

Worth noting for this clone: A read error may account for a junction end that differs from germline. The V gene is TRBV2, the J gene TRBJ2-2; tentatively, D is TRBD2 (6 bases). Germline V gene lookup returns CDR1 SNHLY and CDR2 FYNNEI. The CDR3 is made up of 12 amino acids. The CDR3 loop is CGAGRGTGELFF. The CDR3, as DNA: TGCGGGGCGGGGCGAGGCACCGGGGAGCTGTTTTTT.

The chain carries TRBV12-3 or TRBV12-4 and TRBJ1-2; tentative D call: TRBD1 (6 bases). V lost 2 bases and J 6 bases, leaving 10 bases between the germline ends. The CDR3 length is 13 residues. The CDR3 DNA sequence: TGTGCCAGCAGTTTAACAGGGCGTGATGGCTACACCTTC. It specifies CASSLTGRDGYTF.

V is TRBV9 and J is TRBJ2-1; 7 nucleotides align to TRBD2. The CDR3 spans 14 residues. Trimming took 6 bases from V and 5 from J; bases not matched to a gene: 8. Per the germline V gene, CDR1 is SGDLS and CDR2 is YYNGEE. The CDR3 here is CASNRDYTNNEQFF. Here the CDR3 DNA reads TGTGCCAGCAATAGGGACTATACAAACAATGAGCAGTTCTTC.

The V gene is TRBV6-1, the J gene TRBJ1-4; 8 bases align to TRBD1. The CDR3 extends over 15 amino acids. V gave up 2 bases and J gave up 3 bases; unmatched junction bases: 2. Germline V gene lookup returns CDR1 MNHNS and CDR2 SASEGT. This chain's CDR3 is CASSETGGSNEKLFF. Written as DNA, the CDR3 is TGTGCCAGCAGTGAAACAGGGGGGTCTAATGAAAAACTGTTTTTT.

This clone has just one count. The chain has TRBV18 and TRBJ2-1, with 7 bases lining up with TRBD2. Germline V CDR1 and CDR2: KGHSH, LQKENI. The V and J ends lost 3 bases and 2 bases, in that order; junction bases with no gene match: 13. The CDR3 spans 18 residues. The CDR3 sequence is CASSPPLGRGRAYNEQFF. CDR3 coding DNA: TGTGCCAGCTCACCTCCACTCGGGAGAGGGAGGGCCTACAATGAGCAGTTCTTC.

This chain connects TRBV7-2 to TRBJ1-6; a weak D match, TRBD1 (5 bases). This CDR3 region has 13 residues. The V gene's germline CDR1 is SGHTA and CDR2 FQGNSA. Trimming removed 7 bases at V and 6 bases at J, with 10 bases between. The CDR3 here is CASTTDPNSPLHF. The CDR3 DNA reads TGTGCCAGCACGACAGACCCTAATTCACCCCTCCACTTT. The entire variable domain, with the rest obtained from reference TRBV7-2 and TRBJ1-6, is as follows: GAGVSQSPSNKVTEKGKDVELRCDPISGHTALYWYRQSLGQGLEFLIYFQGNSAPDKSGLPSDRFSAERTGGSVSTLTIQRTQQEDSAVYLCASTTDPNSPLHFGNGTRLTVT.

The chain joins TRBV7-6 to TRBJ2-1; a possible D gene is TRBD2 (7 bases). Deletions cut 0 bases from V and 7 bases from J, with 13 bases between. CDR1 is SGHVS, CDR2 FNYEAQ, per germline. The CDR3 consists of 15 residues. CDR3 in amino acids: CASSLAPAGANEQFF. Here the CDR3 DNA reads TGTGCCAGCAGCTTAGCCCCCGCGGGGGCAAATGAGCAGTTCTTC.

The CDR3 DNA sequence: TGTGCCAGCAGTTTTGGTCGACAGCCCCAGCATTTT. It yields the protein CASSFGRQPQHF. This chain links TRBV12-3 or TRBV12-4 with TRBJ1-5; D remains ambiguous. The CDR3 contains 12 residues. Trimming took off 3 bases at V and 7 bases at J, with 7 bases between the two ends.

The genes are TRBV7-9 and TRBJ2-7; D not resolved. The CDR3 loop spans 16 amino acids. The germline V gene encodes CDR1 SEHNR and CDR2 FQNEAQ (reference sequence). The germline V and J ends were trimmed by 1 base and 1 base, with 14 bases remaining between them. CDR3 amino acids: CASSLGRQVPSYEQYF. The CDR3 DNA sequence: TGTGCCAGCAGCTTAGGTAGGCAGGTCCCTTCCTACGAGCAGTACTTC.

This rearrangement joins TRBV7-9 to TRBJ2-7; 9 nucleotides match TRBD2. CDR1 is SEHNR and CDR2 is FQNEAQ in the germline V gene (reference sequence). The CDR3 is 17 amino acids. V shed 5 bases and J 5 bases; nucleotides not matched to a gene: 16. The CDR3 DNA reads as TGTGCCAGCAGCCTTAGCGGGAGCGCATCAACTCTAAACGAGCAGTACTTC. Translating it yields CASSLSGSASTLNEQYF.

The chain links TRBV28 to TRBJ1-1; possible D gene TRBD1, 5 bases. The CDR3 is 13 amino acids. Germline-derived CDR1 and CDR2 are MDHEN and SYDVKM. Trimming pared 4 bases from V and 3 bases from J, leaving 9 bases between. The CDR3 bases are TGTGCCAGCAGTTCGGGGGTTGACACTGAAGCTTTCTTT. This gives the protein CASSSGVDTEAFF.

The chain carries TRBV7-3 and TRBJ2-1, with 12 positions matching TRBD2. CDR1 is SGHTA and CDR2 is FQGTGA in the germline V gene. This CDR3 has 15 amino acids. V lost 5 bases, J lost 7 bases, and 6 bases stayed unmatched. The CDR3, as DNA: TGTGCCAGCAGCCTCGGACTAGCGGGAATTAATGAGCAGTTCTTC. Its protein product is CASSLGLAGINEQFF.